The clone carrying this TCR beta chain is classed as medium-sized by frequency. Its antigen is unidentified. The data originate from a study of T cell clusters in autoimmune cytopenias. The study's findings and limits: Functional roles of the in silico T cell clusters still await experimental validation. TRB repertoire shifts in secondary cytopenia and chronic lymphocytic leukemia mostly reflected lymphoma, not autoimmunity.

Each sample's input was 250 ng genomic DNA, 40,000 or so genome equivalents. Germline loops: CDR1 MNHEY, CDR2 SVGAGI. CDR3 length equals 15 residues. TRB rearrangements were amplified by touch-down multiplex PCR with mixed TRB-A/B primers. Following a re-call of the multiplex PCR reads, TCRdb has one entry per CDR3 protein and lacks DNA. Its table lists around 11,000 distinct CDR3 sequences. These data also formed part of another study, on T cell repertoires in aging, cancer and after chemotherapy. This second study says: Untreated cancer patients had significantly lower blood TCR diversity than age-matched healthy donors. In each cancer cohort, median generation probability increased across chemotherapy, suggesting thymic output rebounded.

The sequence came from a human donor in good health. The chain carries TRBV6-5 and TRBJ1-1. The sample comprised peripheral blood. The CDR3 loop reads CASSYSGEGNTEAFF.